This TCR beta chain was found in a study of post-analysis software for immune sequencing data. Overall study results and limits: F measure clustering grouped samples strongly by preparation batch. Compared with controls, patients had more of roughly 5 TRBV segments, including TRBV5-6, TRBV5-1 and TRBV20-1.

Germline V gene data show CDR1 as SQVTM and CDR2 as ANQGSEA. CDR3 length equals 13 residues. V was cut by 5 bases and J by 2 bases, with 12 bases left in between. In its sample, this clonotype was seen a few times. Its antigen is not known. cDNA libraries of TCR beta carried unique molecular identifiers. A single record per CDR3 protein comes from TCRdb applying MiXCR to the PCR reads. This sample carries fewer than 850,000 distinct CDR3 sequences, about half of them seen once, and the ten largest clones take just under 5%. V usage is TRBV29-1 and J usage is TRBJ1-2; no clear D gene. The clonotype originates from a girl aged 10-17 years with multiple sclerosis. Sequences were obtained from blood. DNA of the CDR3: TGCAGCGTTTATGTCGGCCCCAACTATGGCTACACCTTC. This translates into CSVYVGPNYGYTF.